This entry lists 12 T cell receptor beta chains sequenced from one sample in a study of blood T cell repertoires in COVID-19. TCRdb's table, derived via immunoSEQ multiplex PCR, lists solely in-frame clones and lacks some. The sample contains over 250,000 clones, approximately 86% of which appear only once. The sample was peripheral blood. These receptors all come from a woman between 65 and 79 years old with COVID-19, enrolled during active disease.

This clone has only a few counts. The rearrangement joins TRBV27 to TRBJ1-5; D is unclear. This CDR3 contains 17 residues. Trimming stripped 4 bases from V and 0 bases from J, with 16 bases between. Germline V CDR1 and CDR2: MNHEY, SMNVEV (reference sequence). CDR3 bases: TGTGCCAGCAGTTCCGAGGGAGGTCCCAGTAGCAATCAGCCCCAGCATTTT. Its protein is CASSSEGGPSSNQPQHF.

As regards this clone: Other nucleotide sequences from this sample produce the same CDR3. The gene calls are TRBV29-1 and TRBJ1-2; the D gene is possibly TRBD1 (5 bases). Germline V lookup: CDR1 SQVTM, CDR2 ANQGSEA. This CDR3 region has 13 residues. V lost 3 bases and J lost 2, with 10 bases in between. The CDR3 nucleotides are TGCAGCGTTGAGGGGCAGGGAAACTATGGCTACACCTTC. Translated, it gives CSVEGQGNYGYTF.

The rearrangement links TRBV7-2 to TRBJ1-4, with TRBD1 matching 9 bases. The CDR3 consists of 15 residues. Per germline, CDR1 SGHTA and CDR2 FQGNSA. Losses at the gene ends were 3 bases for V and 5 bases for J; bases not matched to a gene: 4. This CDR3 reads CASSFGTGFNEKLFF. In DNA, the CDR3 is TGTGCCAGCAGCTTTGGGACAGGGTTCAATGAAAAACTGTTTTTT.

The rearrangement uses TRBV5-4 and TRBJ1-2; 7 nucleotides agree with TRBD1. This CDR3 has 12 amino acids. J lost 9 bases, V lost 2 bases, and 4 bases had no gene match. Germline CDR1 is SGHNT and CDR2 is YYREEE (reference sequence). The CDR3, as DNA: TGTGCCAGCAGCTTCGACAGGGAACGCTACACCTTC. It specifies CASSFDRERYTF. The full variable domain, with the rest looked up from reference TRBV5-4 and TRBJ1-2, is ETGVTQSPTHLIKTRGQQVTLRCSSQSGHNTVSWYQQALGQGPQFIFQYYREEENGRGNFPPRFSGLQFPNYSSELNVNALELDDSALYLCASSFDRERYTFGSGTRLTVV.

The chain joins TRBV5-1 to TRBJ1-1; 8 nucleotides match TRBD1. Germline-derived CDR1 and CDR2 are SGHRS and YFSETQ. J lost 5 bases, V lost 0 bases, and 3 bases had no gene match. The CDR3 totals 14 residues. The CDR3 bases are TGCGCCAGCAGCTTGGCTGGACAGGGAACTGAAGCTTTCTTT. It yields the protein CASSLAGQGTEAFF.

The chain carries TRBV7-9 and TRBJ1-2; D is perhaps TRBD1 (6 bases). The CDR3 runs to 13 residues. V lost 1 base to trimming and J lost 8 bases, with 11 bases between them. Germline CDR1 and CDR2: SEHNR and FQNEAQ (reference sequence). CDR3 nucleotide sequence: TGTGCCAGCAGCTTAGGACAGGCTCCCGGCTACACCTTC. Amino acids: CASSLGQAPGYTF.

This chain links TRBV6-6 with TRBJ2-6; 8 nucleotides line up with TRBD2. The V segment lost 6 bases and the J segment 0 bases; nucleotides outside the gene matches: 16. CDR1 MNHNY and CDR2 SVGAGI come from the germline V gene (reference sequence). This CDR3 is 20 amino acids long. The CDR3 DNA reads as TGTGCCAGCAGCCTGGTAGCCCCGACTCGGGGGGGCTCTGGGGCCAACGTCCTGACTTTC. Protein sequence: CASSLVAPTRGGSGANVLTF.

The V and J genes are TRBV30 and TRBJ1-1; no clear D gene. Trimming removed 2 bases from V and 3 bases from J, with 10 bases in between. CDR1 and CDR2 from the germline V gene are GTSNPN and SVGIG (reference sequence). This CDR3 comprises 13 residues. CDR3 coding DNA: TGTGCCTGGAGTTCTGGAGGGCACACTGAAGCTTTCTTT. It translates to CAWSSGGHTEAFF.

The V call is TRBV5-5, the J call TRBJ1-5; D call uncertain. V lost 4 bases, J lost 2 bases, and 13 bases lay in between. CDR1 and CDR2 (germline): SGHKS, YYEKEE (reference sequence). The CDR3 is 15 residues long. The CDR3 DNA is TGTGCCAGCAGCCTCGGCGGAGATGGCAATCAGCCCCAGCATTTT. This gives the protein CASSLGGDGNQPQHF.

The chain couples TRBV28 to TRBJ2-7, with TRBD1 identical over 7 bases. Germline lookup yields CDR1 MDHEN and CDR2 SYDVKM. This CDR3 has 14 amino acids. Losses at the gene ends were 5 bases for V and 2 bases for J; bases not matched to a gene: 6. The CDR3, as DNA: TGTGCCAGCAGTCCAACAGGGGTCCCCTACGAGCAGTACTTC. It yields the protein CASSPTGVPYEQYF.

The J gene is TRBJ2-3, the V gene TRBV27; 8 nucleotides align to TRBD1. The length of the CDR3 is 15 residues. Germline CDR1 is MNHEY and CDR2 is SMNVEV (reference sequence). Trimming took 2 bases from V and 2 from J; bases not matched to a gene: 3. This CDR3 reads CASSLGTGHTDTQYF. DNA of the CDR3: TGTGCCAGCAGTTTAGGGACAGGCCACACAGATACGCAGTATTTT.

The V and J genes are TRBV5-1 and TRBJ2-5, with TRBD1 matching over 12 bases. This CDR3 spans 16 amino acids. Trimming at V came to 4 bases and at J to 5 bases, leaving 9 bases not matched to a gene. Germline assignment: CDR1 SGHRS and CDR2 YFSETQ. This CDR3 reads CASSGYGTGGGETQYF. The CDR3 coding sequence is TGCGCCAGCAGCGGATACGGGACAGGGGGCGGGGAGACCCAGTACTTC.